This entry lists 9 T cell receptor beta chains sequenced from one sample in a study of blood T cell repertoires in COVID-19. Measured with immunoSEQ multiplex PCR; TCRdb has only the in-frame clones, and not every one. The sample contains about 300,000 clones, 85% to 90% of which appear only once. Sequencing used PBMCs or T cells enriched from blood (not recorded which). The receptors derive from a woman under 30 with acute COVID-19.

V is TRBV5-4 and J is TRBJ2-7, with TRBD2 as a possible D gene (5 bases). The V gene lost 0 bases and the J gene lost 0 bases, with 10 bases spanning the gap. This CDR3 is built from 15 residues. Germline V CDR1 and CDR2: SGHNT, YYREEE (reference sequence). CDR3 in amino acids: CASSLGRSSSYEQYF. The DNA for the CDR3 is TGTGCCAGCAGCTTGGGGAGGTCCAGCTCCTACGAGCAGTACTTC.

This rearrangement joins TRBV7-2 to TRBJ1-1; D ambiguous. This CDR3 is built from 13 residues. CDR1 is SGHTA, CDR2 FQGNSA, per germline. The ends were cut back, 2 bases at V and 1 base at J, with 5 bases in the middle. The CDR3 sequence is CASSLNGNTEAFF. The CDR3, as DNA: TGTGCCAGCAGCTTAAACGGGAACACTGAAGCTTTCTTT. The full variable domain, completed using reference TRBV7-2 and TRBJ1-1, is GAGVSQSPSNKVTEKGKDVELRCDPISGHTALYWYRQSLGQGLEFLIYFQGNSAPDKSGLPSDRFSAERTGGSVSTLTIQRTQQEDSAVYLCASSLNGNTEAFFGQGTRLTVV.

The J gene is TRBJ2-7, the V gene TRBV7-9; 9 bases fit TRBD1. The trim removed 0 bases at V and 5 bases at J, leaving 8 bases unmatched. There are 16 residues in the CDR3. Germline CDR1 reads SEHNR; CDR2 reads FQNEAQ (reference sequence). The CDR3 spells CASSLAGRDRVDEQYF. In DNA form, the CDR3 reads TGTGCCAGCAGCTTAGCGGGGCGGGACAGGGTCGACGAGCAGTACTTC.

This chain links TRBV21-1 with TRBJ2-5; the D call TRBD2 from the table was never checked on the DNA. TRBV21-1 is an annotated pseudogene. The CDR3 sequence is 17 residues long. The CDR3 DNA follows: TGTGCCAGCAGCAATCCGAGGAGCGGGAGGTGCGAAGAGACCCAGTACTTC. Translating gives CASSNPRSGRCEETQYF.

The chain recombines TRBV29-1 with TRBJ1-1; TRBD1 matches 9 bases. CDR1 and CDR2 from the germline V gene are SQVTM and ANQGSEA. V gave up 7 bases and J gave up 5 bases; unmatched junction bases: 11. The CDR3 is 14 residues long. The CDR3 loop reads CSAPSGTGRTEAFF. DNA of the CDR3: TGCAGCGCACCCAGTGGGACAGGGAGGACTGAAGCTTTCTTT.

The gene calls are TRBV13 and TRBJ2-3, with TRBD2 identical over 7 bases. V shed 5 bases, J shed 2 bases, and the junction held 10 bases outside the gene matches. The germline V gene encodes CDR1 PRHDT and CDR2 FYEKMQ (reference sequence). The CDR3 loop spans 16 amino acids. The CDR3 loop is CASSPPTSEFTDTQYF. As DNA, the CDR3 is TGTGCCAGCAGCCCGCCCACTAGCGAGTTCACAGATACGCAGTATTTT. The full variable domain, its missing parts supplied by reference TRBV13 and TRBJ2-3, is AAGVIQSPRHLIKEKRETATLKCYPIPRHDTVYWYQQGPGQDPQFLISFYEKMQSDKGSIPDRFSAQQFSDYHSELNMSSLELGDSALYFCASSPPTSEFTDTQYFGPGTRLTVL.

The chain joins TRBV4-1 to TRBJ2-7; D gene unclear. Trimming cost V 0 bases and J 7 bases, with 13 bases left between them. Per the germline V gene, CDR1 is MGHRA and CDR2 is YSYEKL. The CDR3 is made up of 14 amino acids. The CDR3 coding sequence is TGCGCCAGCAGCCAAGATGGGCTTGTGAGAGAGCAGTACTTC. Encoded protein: CASSQDGLVREQYF.

The rearrangement uses TRBV6-1 and TRBJ1-5; 8 bases line up with TRBD1. Germline V gives CDR1 MNHNS, CDR2 SASEGT. V lost 1 base to trimming and J lost 2 bases; unmatched junction nucleotides: 10. This CDR3 spans 18 amino acids. The CDR3 here is CASSEGPGGNSGNQPQHF. CDR3 in DNA: TGTGCCAGCAGTGAAGGGCCAGGGGGCAATTCGGGCAATCAGCCCCAGCATTTT.

The rearrangement uses TRBV28 and TRBJ1-2; 10 bases map to TRBD1. The CDR3 is 17 residues long. CDR1 MDHEN and CDR2 SYDVKM come from the germline V gene. Trimming at V came to 3 bases and at J to 4 bases, leaving 11 bases not matched to a gene. The CDR3 loop is CASSFSMLDRGAYGYTF. CDR3 DNA sequence: TGTGCCAGCAGTTTTTCGATGTTGGACAGGGGGGCCTATGGCTACACCTTC.